The entry that follows covers one T cell receptor beta chain sequence. As yet, its antigen is unknown. The sample is drawn from a study of cytomegalovirus exposure and HLA in healthy donors. Primers for the PCR totalled 60 Vbeta and 13 Jbeta. Libraries were prepared by immunoSEQ multiplex PCR; TCRdb keeps only in-frame clonotypes and omits some of them. Among under 35,000 clones, 50% to 75% were seen once, and the ten largest hold more than 40%. Germline CDR1 and CDR2: SGHRS and YFSETQ. With 4 bases removed from V and 4 bases from J, the gap between germline ends came to 13 bases. This CDR3 comprises 14 residues. Overall study findings and caveats: In a later analysis, HLA-C alleles had the fewest associated TCRs, DRB1 alleles the most. When a later analysis compared HLA-associated TCR beta chains with equally common others, the HLA-associated chains turned out to be more clonally expanded and to have lower generation probabilities. Presence/absence analyses assumed roughly uniform sequencing depth across donors, which may not hold. TCR sequences were mostly rare, though some public TCRs occurred in many donors.

This receptor was identified in a male donor in good health and CMV-seropositive. The sequencing input was PBMCs. The chain joins TRBV5-1 to TRBJ2-3; D unclear. CDR3 region: CASSHETPADTQYF. The DNA of the CDR3 is TGCGCCAGCAGCCACGAAACTCCCGCAGATACGCAGTATTTT. Using reference TRBV5-1 and TRBJ2-3 for the parts outside the CDR3, the full variable domain is KAGVTQTPRYLIKTRGQQVTLSCSPISGHRSVSWYQQTPGQGLQFLFEYFSETQRNKGNFPGRFSGRQFSNSRSEMNVSTLELGDSALYLCASSHETPADTQYFGPGTRLTVL.